A single sample is the source of the 5 T cell receptor beta chains below, sequenced in a study of radiation and T cells in renal cell carcinoma. Treatment defined: 15 Gy SBRT to primary tumor, nephrectomy 4 weeks later. The method was immunoSEQ multiplex PCR; TCRdb's version includes in-frame clones alone and lacks a portion of them. The table lists fewer than 20,000 clones, 55% of them singletons. This sample comprised tumor tissue, obtained from a patient whose treatment included radiotherapy and nephrectomy. The receptors stem from a man aged 50-60 years with renal cell carcinoma.

This clone was observed a few times. CDR3 nucleotide sequence: TGTGCCAGCAGCCTAACGAACAGTCGACCCTCTCCTTATGACTATGGCTACACCTTC. Translating gives CASSLTNSRPSPYDYGYTF. V and J are TRBV4-2 and TRBJ1-2, with D uncertain. The germline gives CDR1 LGHNA, CDR2 YNFKEQ. The V end lost 4 bases, the J end lost 3 bases, and 27 bases lay between the germline ends. The CDR3 sequence is 19 residues long.

V usage is TRBV9 and J usage is TRBJ1-2; D call uncertain. Between the trimmed V and J ends, which lost 0 bases and 7 bases, there was a span of 10 bases. The CDR3 covers 13 residues. CDR1 SGDLS and CDR2 YYNGEE come from the germline V gene. The CDR3 nucleotides read TGTGCCAGCAGCGTAGAGGATCGAGCTGGCTACACCTTC. The encoded protein is CASSVEDRAGYTF.

The chain combines TRBV29-1 with TRBJ2-3; D remains unclear. CDR1 SQVTM and CDR2 ANQGSEA come from the germline V gene. The CDR3 has 13 residues. V lost 2 bases to trimming and J lost 3 bases, with 9 bases between them. The CDR3 nucleotides are TGCAGCGTTGAACCGGCGGAAACAGATACGCAGTATTTT. This sequence encodes CSVEPAETDTQYF.

The chain uses TRBV10-3 and TRBJ1-1; D call uncertain. This CDR3 comprises 13 residues. V was cut by 4 bases and J by 0 bases, with 6 bases left in between. Per the germline V gene, CDR1 is ENHRY and CDR2 is SYGVKD. This chain's CDR3 is CAISVGLNTEAFF. Here the CDR3 DNA reads TGTGCCATCAGTGTCGGACTGAACACTGAAGCTTTCTTT.

This clone was picked up a small number of times. The chain joins TRBV5-1 to TRBJ2-2; 7 nucleotides agree with TRBD1. Germline V gene data show CDR1 as SGHRS and CDR2 as YFSETQ. CDR3 length equals 15 residues. V gave up 4 bases and J gave up 7 bases; unmatched junction bases: 10. For the CDR3, the DNA is TGCGCCAGCAGCGGAGGCAGTAGGGGGCGCGGGGAGCTGTTTTTT. This gives the protein CASSGGSRGRGELFF.